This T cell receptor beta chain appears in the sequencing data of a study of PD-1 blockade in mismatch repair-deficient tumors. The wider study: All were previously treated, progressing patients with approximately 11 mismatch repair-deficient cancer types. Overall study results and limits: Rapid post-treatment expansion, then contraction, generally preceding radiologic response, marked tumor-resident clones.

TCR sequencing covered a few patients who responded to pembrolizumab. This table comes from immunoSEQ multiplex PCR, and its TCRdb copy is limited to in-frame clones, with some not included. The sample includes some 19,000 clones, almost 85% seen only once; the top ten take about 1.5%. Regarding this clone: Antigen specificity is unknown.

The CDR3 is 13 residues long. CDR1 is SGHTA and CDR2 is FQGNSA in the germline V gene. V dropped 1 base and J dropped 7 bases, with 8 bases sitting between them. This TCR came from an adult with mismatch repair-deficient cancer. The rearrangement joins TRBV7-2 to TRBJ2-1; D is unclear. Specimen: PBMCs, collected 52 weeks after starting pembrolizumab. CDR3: CASSLEFINEQFF. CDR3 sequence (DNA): TGTGCCAGCAGCTTAGAATTTATTAATGAGCAGTTCTTC.